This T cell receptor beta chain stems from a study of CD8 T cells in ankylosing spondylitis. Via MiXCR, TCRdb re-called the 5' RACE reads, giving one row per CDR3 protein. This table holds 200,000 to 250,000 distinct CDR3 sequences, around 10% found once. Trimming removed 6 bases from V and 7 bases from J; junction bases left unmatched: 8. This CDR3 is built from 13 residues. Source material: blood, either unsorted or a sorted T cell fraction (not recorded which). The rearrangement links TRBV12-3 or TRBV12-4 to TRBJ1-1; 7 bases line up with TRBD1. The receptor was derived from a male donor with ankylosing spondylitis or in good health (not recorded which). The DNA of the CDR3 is TGTGCCAGCAGCCGCAGGGGGTTTAATGAAGCTTTCTTT. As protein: CASSRRGFNEAFF.